Listed here are 9 T cell receptor beta chains from one sample, sequenced in a study of CD8 T cells in ankylosing spondylitis (TCRdb year 2017). The library relied on 5' RACE. Sequencer: Illumina HiSeq 2500. The raw public reads went through TCRdb reprocessing: fastp at Q25, MiXCR clone calling, in-frame beta chains kept. Rows are unified per CDR3 protein, each entry keeping the most common DNA and genes. In all, the sample holds 250,000 or so distinct CDR3 sequences, and more than 9% of those were seen once. Jointly, the top ten make up about 2.5% of the sample. Sequencing was carried out using blood, either unsorted or a sorted T cell fraction (not recorded which). The receptors here all came from a male donor with ankylosing spondylitis or in good health (not recorded which).

This clonotype occurred many times. V is TRBV20-1 and J is TRBJ2-2; D possibly corresponds to TRBD1 (5 bases). The germline V and J ends were trimmed by 2 bases and 6 bases, with 10 bases remaining between them. Germline values: CDR1 DFQATT, CDR2 SNEGSKA (reference sequence). The CDR3 has 13 amino acids. Here the CDR3 reads CSARPPGPGELFF. The CDR3, as DNA: TGCAGTGCTAGACCCCCAGGGCCCGGGGAGCTGTTTTTT.

This clonotype was recorded many times. The chain joins TRBV6-1 to TRBJ1-2, with D tentatively TRBD1 (6 bases). This CDR3 has 15 amino acids. V dropped 6 bases and J dropped 4 bases, with 18 bases sitting between them. Germline CDR1 is MNHNS and CDR2 is SASEGT. The CDR3: CASRGWTEDSYGYTF. CDR3 DNA: TGTGCCAGCAGGGGATGGACAGAGGACTCCTATGGCTACACCTTC.

Ten or more counts support this clonotype. This sequence joins TRBV20-1 and TRBJ2-1, with 9 bases fitting TRBD2. CDR3 length: 12 amino acids. Germline V lookup: CDR1 DFQATT, CDR2 SNEGSKA (reference sequence). The CDR3 coding sequence is TGCAGCTTTAGCGGGAGCTACAATGAGCAGTTCTTC. Its translation: CSFSGSYNEQFF.

The table lists this clonotype with many counts. The chain couples TRBV5-1 to TRBJ1-5, with 7 bases that match TRBD1. CDR3 length equals 15 residues. The V gene end was trimmed by 0 bases and the J gene end by 4 bases; junction bases not matched to a gene: 4. Germline loops: CDR1 SGHRS, CDR2 YFSETQ. The DNA of the CDR3 is TGCGCCAGCAGCTTGGGAGACAGGGTAAATCAGCCCCAGCATTTT. The encoded protein is CASSLGDRVNQPQHF.

This clonotype was seen only a few times. This clone may be a read error of a much larger clone one base away. The chain is built from TRBV20-1 and TRBJ2-1, with D possibly being TRBD1 or TRBD2 (5 bases each). The CDR3 length is 12 residues. Germline loops: CDR1 DFQATT, CDR2 SNEGSKA (reference sequence). The DNA of the CDR3 is TGCAGTACTAGTCCCAGGGACAATGAGCAGTTCTTC. Translated, it gives CSTSPRDNEQFF.

This chain joins TRBV7-9 and TRBJ2-5; 9 bases are a match to TRBD1. The CDR3 consists of 15 residues. The V gene's germline CDR1 is SEHNR and CDR2 FQNEAQ (reference sequence). V lost 4 bases to trimming and J lost 5 bases; unmatched junction nucleotides: 8. The CDR3: CASSSQQGAGETQYF. The CDR3 DNA reads as TGTGCCAGCAGCTCACAACAGGGGGCAGGGGAGACCCAGTACTTC. The full variable domain, with the rest looked up from reference TRBV7-9 and TRBJ2-5, is DTGVSQNPRHKITKRGQNVTFRCDPISEHNRLYWYRQTLGQGPEFLTYFQNEAQLEKSRLLSDRFSAERPKGSFSTLEIQRTEQGDSAMYLCASSSQQGAGETQYFGPGTRLLVL.

This clonotype was counted many times. The chain links TRBV27 to TRBJ2-7; D call uncertain. There are 13 residues in the CDR3. V was shortened by 6 bases and J by 4 bases, with 13 bases between the two germline ends. Germline CDR1 and CDR2: MNHEY and SMNVEV (reference sequence). Written as DNA, the CDR3 is TGTGCCAGCAGATTGGGGTACGGGTACGAGCAGTACTTC. Translation gives CASRLGYGYEQYF.

This clonotype came up many times. The rearrangement links TRBV29-1 to TRBJ2-4, with D possibly matching TRBD2 (5 bases). Germline V lookup: CDR1 SQVTM, CDR2 ANQGSEA. V gave up 6 bases and J gave up 1 base, with 13 bases separating them. This CDR3 region has 14 residues. The CDR3 region is CSVRSPGAKNIQYF. The CDR3 DNA sequence: TGCAGCGTCCGCTCCCCGGGGGCCAAAAACATTCAGTACTTC.

The rearrangement uses TRBV29-1 and TRBJ1-1; the D gene is possibly TRBD1 (6 bases). The V gene lost 6 bases and the J gene lost 5 bases, with 13 bases spanning the gap. The CDR3 has 12 residues. Germline V gives CDR1 SQVTM, CDR2 ANQGSEA. The CDR3: CSVGRGGTEAFF. The CDR3, as DNA: TGCAGCGTAGGCAGGGGAGGAACTGAAGCTTTCTTT.